The TCR beta chain described here comes from a study of CD4 T cells in relation to SARS-CoV-2 and coronaviruses. Study-level points and caveats: About 65% of donors had memory CD4+ clonotypes crossrecognizing SARS-CoV-2 and common cold coronavirus spike.

In the case of this clone: No antigen is known for it.

Uncultured naive and memory CD4+ T cells supplied DNA for deep TCR-beta sequencing. Sequencing used immunoSEQ multiplex PCR; TCRdb keeps in-frame clones, though not all of them. The sample gives about 55,000 clones, roughly 85% of which show up once; 1.3% to 1.5% is in the top ten. The unexposed donors gave CD4+ T cells in about 2010-2019, prior to COVID-19. V was clipped by 7 bases and J by 5 bases; unmatched bases: 7. Germline-derived CDR1 and CDR2 are LNHDA and SQIVND (reference sequence). This CDR3 region has 14 residues. The sample consisted of memory CD4+ T cells from PBMCs. The sequence derives from a human donor in good health. The chain uses TRBV19 and TRBJ2-2; TRBD2 matches at 7 bases. This chain's CDR3 is CASMYELATGELFF. In nucleotides, the CDR3 is TGTGCCAGTATGTACGAACTAGCGACCGGGGAGCTGTTTTTT. Supplemented by reference TRBV19 and TRBJ2-2, the full variable domain reads DGGITQSPKYLFRKEGQNVTLSCEQNLNHDAMYWYRQDPGQGLRLIYYSQIVNDFQKGDIAEGYSVSREKKESFPLTVTSAQKNPTAFYLCASMYELATGELFFGEGSRLTVL.